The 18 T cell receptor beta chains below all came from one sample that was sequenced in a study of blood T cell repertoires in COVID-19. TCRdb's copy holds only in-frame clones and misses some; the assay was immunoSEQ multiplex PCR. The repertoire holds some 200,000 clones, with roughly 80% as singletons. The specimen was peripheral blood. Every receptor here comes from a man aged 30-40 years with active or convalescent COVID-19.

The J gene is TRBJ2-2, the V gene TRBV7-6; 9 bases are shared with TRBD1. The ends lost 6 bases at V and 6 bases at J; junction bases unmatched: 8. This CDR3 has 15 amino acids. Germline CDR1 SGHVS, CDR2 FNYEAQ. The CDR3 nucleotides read TGTGCCAGCAGGTCCGGGACAGGGAGCGCCGGGGAGCTGTTTTTT. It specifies CASRSGTGSAGELFF.

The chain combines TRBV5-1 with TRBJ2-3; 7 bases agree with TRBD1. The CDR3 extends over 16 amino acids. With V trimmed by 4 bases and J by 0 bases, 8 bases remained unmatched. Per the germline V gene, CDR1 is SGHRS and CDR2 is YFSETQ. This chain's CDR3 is CASSAQGTSSTDTQYF. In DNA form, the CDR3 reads TGCGCCAGCAGCGCACAGGGGACCTCTAGCACAGATACGCAGTATTTT.

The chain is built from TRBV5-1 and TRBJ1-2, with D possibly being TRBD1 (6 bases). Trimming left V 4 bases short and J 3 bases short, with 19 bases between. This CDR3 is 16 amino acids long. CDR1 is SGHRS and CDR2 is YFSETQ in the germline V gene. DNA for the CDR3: TGCGCCAGCAGCCCAGCGCCCCTCAGGGGAGACTATGGCTACACCTTC. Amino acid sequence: CASSPAPLRGDYGYTF.

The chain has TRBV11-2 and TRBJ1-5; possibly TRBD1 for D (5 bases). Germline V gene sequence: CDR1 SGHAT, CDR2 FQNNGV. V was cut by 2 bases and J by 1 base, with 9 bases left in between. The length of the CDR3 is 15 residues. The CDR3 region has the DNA TGTGCCAGCAGCTTATCGGGGGTGAGCAATCAGCCCCAGCATTTT. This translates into CASSLSGVSNQPQHF.

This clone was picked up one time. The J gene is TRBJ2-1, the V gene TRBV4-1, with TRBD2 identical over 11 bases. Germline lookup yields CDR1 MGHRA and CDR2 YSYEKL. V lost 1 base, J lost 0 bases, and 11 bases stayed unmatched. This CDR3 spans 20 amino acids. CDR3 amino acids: CASSQGVGLAVSSSYNEQFF. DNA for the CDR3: TGCGCCAGCAGCCAAGGGGTGGGACTAGCGGTTAGTAGCTCCTACAATGAGCAGTTCTTC.

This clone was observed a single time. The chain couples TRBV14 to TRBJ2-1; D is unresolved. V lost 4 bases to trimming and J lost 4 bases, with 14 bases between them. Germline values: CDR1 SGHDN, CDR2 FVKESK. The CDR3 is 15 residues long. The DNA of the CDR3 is TGTGCCAGCAGCCGCGAAGGCGGAATATACAATGAGCAGTTCTTC. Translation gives CASSREGGIYNEQFF.

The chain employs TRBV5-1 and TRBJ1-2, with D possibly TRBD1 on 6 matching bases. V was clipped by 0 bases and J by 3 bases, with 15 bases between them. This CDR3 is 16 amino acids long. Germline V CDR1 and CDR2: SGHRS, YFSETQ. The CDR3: CASSLEQGMGDYGYTF. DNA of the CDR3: TGCGCCAGCAGCTTGGAACAGGGTATGGGGGACTATGGCTACACCTTC.

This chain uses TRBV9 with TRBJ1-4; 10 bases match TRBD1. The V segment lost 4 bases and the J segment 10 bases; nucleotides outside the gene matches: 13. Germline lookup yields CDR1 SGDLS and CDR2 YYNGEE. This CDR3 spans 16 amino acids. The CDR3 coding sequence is TGTGCCAGCAGCTCAAGCGACAGGGGGCGCGGAGGAAAACTGTTTTTT. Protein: CASSSSDRGRGGKLFF. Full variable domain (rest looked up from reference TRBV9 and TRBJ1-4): DSGVTQTPKHLITATGQRVTLRCSPRSGDLSVYWYQQSLDQGLQFLIQYYNGEERAKGNILERFSAQQFPDLHSELNLSSLELGDSALYFCASSSSDRGRGGKLFFGSGTQLSVL.

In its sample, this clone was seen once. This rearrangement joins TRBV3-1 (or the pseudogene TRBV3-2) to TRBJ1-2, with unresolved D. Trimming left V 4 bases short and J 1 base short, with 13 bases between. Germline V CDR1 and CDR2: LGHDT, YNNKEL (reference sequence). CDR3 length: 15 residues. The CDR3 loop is CASSPEAGFNYGYTF. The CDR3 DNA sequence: TGTGCCAGCAGCCCAGAGGCAGGATTTAACTATGGCTACACCTTC.

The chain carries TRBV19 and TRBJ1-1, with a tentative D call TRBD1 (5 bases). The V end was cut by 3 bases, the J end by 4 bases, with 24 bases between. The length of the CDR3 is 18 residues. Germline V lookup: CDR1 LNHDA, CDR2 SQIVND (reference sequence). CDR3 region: CASSIGGSSGTRGTEAFF. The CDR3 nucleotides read TGTGCCAGTAGTATTGGGGGGTCCTCCGGGACCCGAGGCACTGAAGCTTTCTTT.

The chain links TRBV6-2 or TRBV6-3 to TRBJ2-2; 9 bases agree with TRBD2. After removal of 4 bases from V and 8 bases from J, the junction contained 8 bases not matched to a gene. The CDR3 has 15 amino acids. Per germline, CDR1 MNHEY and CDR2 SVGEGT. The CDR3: CASSWISGRTGELFF. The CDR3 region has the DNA TGTGCCAGCAGTTGGATTAGCGGGAGAACTGGGGAGCTGTTTTTT.

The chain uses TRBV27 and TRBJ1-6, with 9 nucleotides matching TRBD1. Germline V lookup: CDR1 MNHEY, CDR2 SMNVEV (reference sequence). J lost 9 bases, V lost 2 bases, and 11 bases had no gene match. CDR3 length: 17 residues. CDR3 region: CASSLPRTGESGSPLHF. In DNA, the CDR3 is TGTGCCAGCAGTTTACCGAGGACAGGGGAATCTGGTTCACCCCTCCACTTT.

CDR3 in DNA: TGTGCCAGCAGCTCTTCCGGGACTAGCTCATACAATGAGCAGTTCTTC. It encodes CASSSSGTSSYNEQFF. V is TRBV12-1 and J is TRBJ2-1; TRBD2, the table's D call, was not compared with the DNA. TRBV12-1 is a documented pseudogene. This CDR3 spans 16 amino acids.

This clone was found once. The CDR3 here is CASTTAGDQETQYF. CDR3 nucleotides: TGTGCCAGCACCACCGCGGGGGACCAAGAGACCCAGTACTTC. This chain uses TRBV7-9 with TRBJ2-5, with 7 bases matching TRBD2. Germline V gives CDR1 SEHNR, CDR2 FQNEAQ (reference sequence). Trimming removed 7 bases from V and 0 bases from J; junction bases left unmatched: 5. CDR3 length: 14 residues.

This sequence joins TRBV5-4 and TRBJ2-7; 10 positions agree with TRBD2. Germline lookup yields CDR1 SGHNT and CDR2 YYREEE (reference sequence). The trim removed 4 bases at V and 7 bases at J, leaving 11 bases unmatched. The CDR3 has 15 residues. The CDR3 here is CASSRPGTSDREQYF. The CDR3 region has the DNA TGTGCCAGCAGCCGCCCCGGGACTAGCGACAGAGAGCAGTACTTC. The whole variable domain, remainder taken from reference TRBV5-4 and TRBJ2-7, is ETGVTQSPTHLIKTRGQQVTLRCSSQSGHNTVSWYQQALGQGPQFIFQYYREEENGRGNFPPRFSGLQFPNYSSELNVNALELDDSALYLCASSRPGTSDREQYFGPGTRLTVT.

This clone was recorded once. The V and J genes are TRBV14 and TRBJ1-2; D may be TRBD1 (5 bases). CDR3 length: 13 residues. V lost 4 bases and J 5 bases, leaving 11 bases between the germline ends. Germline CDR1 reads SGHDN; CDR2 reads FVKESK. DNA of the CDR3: TGTGCCAGCAGCCGTCACCAGGGTTATGGCTACACCTTC. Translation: CASSRHQGYGYTF.

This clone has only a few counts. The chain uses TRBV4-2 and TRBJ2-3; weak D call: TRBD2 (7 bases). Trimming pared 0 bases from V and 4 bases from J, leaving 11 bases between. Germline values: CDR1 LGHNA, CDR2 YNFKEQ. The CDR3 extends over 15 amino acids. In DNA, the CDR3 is TGTGCCAGCAGCCAAGAACGCGGGGGCCCAGATACGCAGTATTTT. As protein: CASSQERGGPDTQYF.

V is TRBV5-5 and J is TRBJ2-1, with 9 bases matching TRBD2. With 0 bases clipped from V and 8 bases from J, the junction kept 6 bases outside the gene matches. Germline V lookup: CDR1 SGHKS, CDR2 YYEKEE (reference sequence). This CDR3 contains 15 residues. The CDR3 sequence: CASSLELAGRHEQFF. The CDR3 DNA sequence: TGTGCCAGCAGCTTGGAGCTAGCGGGGAGACATGAGCAGTTCTTC.